The 2 T cell receptor beta chains below were found in one sample sequenced in a study of control samples from healthy donors and cancer patients. Only in-frame clones appear in the TCRdb table, and some are missing; sequencing was by immunoSEQ multiplex PCR. The sample lists 120,000 or so clones; 80% to 90% were seen once. What was sequenced was blood. The receptor set was obtained from a man in his fifties or sixties in good health.

The chain carries TRBV5-4 and TRBJ1-1; a weak D match, TRBD1 (5 bases). V lost 0 bases and J lost 1, with 10 bases in between. CDR1 is SGHNT and CDR2 is YYREEE in the germline V gene (reference sequence). The CDR3 runs 15 residues. CDR3 DNA: TGTGCCAGCAGCTTGGCTGGCAGGGAGAACACTGAAGCTTTCTTT. It codes for CASSLAGRENTEAFF.

This clone was picked up a small number of times. The V gene is TRBV5-6, the J gene TRBJ1-6; 9 nucleotides agree with TRBD1. The length of the CDR3 is 15 residues. The germline V gene encodes CDR1 SGHDT and CDR2 YYEEEE. V trimming: 4 bases; J trimming: 9 bases; junction bases outside the gene matches: 8. DNA of the CDR3: TGTGCCAGCAGCCTCCCGGGACAGGGAAGTTCACCCCTCCACTTT. As protein: CASSLPGQGSSPLHF.